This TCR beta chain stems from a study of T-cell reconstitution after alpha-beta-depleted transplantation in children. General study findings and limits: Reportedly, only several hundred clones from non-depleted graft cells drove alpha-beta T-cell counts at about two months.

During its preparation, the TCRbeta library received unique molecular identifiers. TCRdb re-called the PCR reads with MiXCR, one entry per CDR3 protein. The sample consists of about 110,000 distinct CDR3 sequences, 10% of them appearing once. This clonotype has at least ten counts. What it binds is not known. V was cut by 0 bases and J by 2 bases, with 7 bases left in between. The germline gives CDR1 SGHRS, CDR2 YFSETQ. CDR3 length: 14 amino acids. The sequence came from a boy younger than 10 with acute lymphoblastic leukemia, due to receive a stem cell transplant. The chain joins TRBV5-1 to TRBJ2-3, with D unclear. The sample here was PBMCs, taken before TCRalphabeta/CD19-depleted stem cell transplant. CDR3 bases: TGCGCCAGCAGCTTGGATAGCAACACAGATACGCAGTATTTT. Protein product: CASSLDSNTDTQYF.